The 20 T cell receptor beta chains presented below share a single source sample, sequenced in a study of identical twins. TCRdb called the 5' RACE reads again in MiXCR, with one record for every CDR3 protein. This table holds hundreds of thousands of distinct CDR3 sequences, 8.6% found once. Another study also made use of these data, one on yellow fever vaccine responses in identical twins.

Sequencing used PBMCs. All receptors come from a woman aged 18-29 years in good health.

The chain couples TRBV21-1 to TRBJ2-7; TRBD1 reflects the table's D call only, with no check against the DNA. TRBV21-1 is labeled a pseudogene. The CDR3 runs to 16 residues. CDR3 sequence (DNA): TGTGCCAGCAGCAAAGTCGAGGGACAGGATTTCTACGAGCAGTACTTC. Protein sequence: CASSKVEGQDFYEQYF.

This clonotype was counted many times. The CDR3 DNA reads TGTGCCAGCACCCCGGGGGCGAGCTATGGCTACACCTTC. Encoded protein: CASTPGASYGYTF. This sequence joins TRBV6-1 and TRBJ1-2; a possible D gene is TRBD1 (6 bases). V lost 7 bases and J 4 bases, leaving 13 bases between the germline ends. The CDR3 extends over 13 amino acids. Germline values: CDR1 MNHNS, CDR2 SASEGT.

This clonotype was detected only a few times. The V and J genes are TRBV6-6 and TRBJ2-4; either TRBD1 or TRBD2 may fit D (5 bases each). V lost 7 bases and J 11 bases, leaving 9 bases between the germline ends. CDR1 is MNHNY and CDR2 is SVGAGI in the germline V gene (reference sequence). There are 10 residues in the CDR3. Written as DNA, the CDR3 is TGTGCCAGCAATCAGGGAGTTCAGTACTTC. This codes for CASNQGVQYF.

J is TRBJ2-2 and V is TRBV5-1, with 7 bases identical to TRBD1. The V gene's germline CDR1 is SGHRS and CDR2 YFSETQ. V lost 4 bases and J lost 5; bases outside the gene matches: 5. The CDR3 is made up of 14 amino acids. This CDR3 reads CASSQRDSTGELFF. CDR3 bases: TGCGCCAGCAGCCAACGGGACAGTACCGGGGAGCTGTTTTTT.

This clonotype came up many times. The genes are TRBV18 and TRBJ2-2, with 8 bases that match TRBD1. In germline, CDR1 is KGHSH, CDR2 LQKENI. The trim removed 2 bases at V and 5 bases at J, leaving 1 base unmatched. This CDR3 is 14 amino acids long. This CDR3 reads CASSPRQGTGELFF. The CDR3 bases are TGTGCCAGCTCACCAAGACAGGGGACCGGGGAGCTGTTTTTT.

The chain combines TRBV27 with TRBJ2-5, with D possibly called TRBD1 or TRBD2 (5 bases each). Germline CDR1 is MNHEY and CDR2 is SMNVEV (reference sequence). Trimming took 5 bases from V and 0 from J, leaving 19 bases between them. There are 17 residues in the CDR3. The CDR3 region is CASSPTRGRAYQETQYF. The DNA for the CDR3 is TGTGCCAGCAGTCCTACCCGGGGCAGGGCCTACCAAGAGACCCAGTACTTC.

This clonotype was counted only a few times. The chain carries TRBV11-2 and TRBJ2-7; D remains ambiguous. Germline V CDR1 and CDR2: SGHAT, FQNNGV. V lost 3 bases and J lost 2, with 8 bases in between. CDR3 length: 13 amino acids. CDR3 sequence reads: CASSFVFAYEQYF. The CDR3, as DNA: TGTGCCAGCAGCTTTGTGTTTGCCTACGAGCAGTACTTC.

This clonotype was seen repeatedly, ten times or more. V and J are TRBV7-2 and TRBJ2-2; no firm D call. The CDR3 contains 14 residues. Germline values: CDR1 SGHTA, CDR2 FQGNSA. V was clipped by 9 bases and J by 2 bases, with 13 bases between them. The CDR3 coding sequence is TGTGCCAGTAGAAGTACCGGAAACACCGGGGAGCTGTTTTTT. Amino acid sequence: CASRSTGNTGELFF.

This clonotype has ten or more counts. The chain links TRBV4-1 to TRBJ2-7, with 7 bases lining up with TRBD2. The V gene end was trimmed by 5 bases and the J gene end by 4 bases; junction bases not matched to a gene: 8. The CDR3 totals 14 residues. Germline V gene lookup returns CDR1 MGHRA and CDR2 YSYEKL. The CDR3 bases are TGCGCCAGCAGCGCGTCGGGACTACCATACGAGCAGTACTTC. Translated: CASSASGLPYEQYF.

The V and J genes are TRBV4-3 and TRBJ2-1, with 9 bases lining up with TRBD2. This CDR3 contains 15 residues. Germline V gives CDR1 LGHNA, CDR2 YSLEER. The trim removed 4 bases at V and 6 bases at J, leaving 7 bases unmatched. CDR3 DNA: TGCGCCAGCAGCCCCAGGACTAGCGCTGGCAATGAGCAGTTCTTC. Amino acids: CASSPRTSAGNEQFF.

This clonotype was recorded at least ten times. The chain links TRBV2 to TRBJ1-1; 7 positions agree with TRBD1. Germline assignment: CDR1 SNHLY and CDR2 FYNNEI. The CDR3 runs to 14 residues. V trimming: 4 bases; J trimming: 0 bases; junction bases outside the gene matches: 2. The CDR3 reads CASSVQGMNTEAFF. The CDR3 nucleotides are TGTGCCAGCAGTGTACAGGGGATGAACACTGAAGCTTTCTTT.

This clonotype was observed many times. The chain links TRBV12-3 or TRBV12-4 to TRBJ1-3; D call uncertain. The V end was cut by 6 bases, the J end by 4 bases, with 22 bases between. The CDR3 has 17 residues. The CDR3 DNA follows: TGTGCCAGCAGAAGTTACGGCGGTGGAGAGCCAGGAAACACCATATATTTT. Translating it yields CASRSYGGGEPGNTIYF.

The V and J genes are TRBV11-2 and TRBJ2-3, with TRBD2 matching over 15 bases. This CDR3 comprises 18 residues. The germline gives CDR1 SGHAT, CDR2 FQNNGV. J lost 4 bases, V lost 4 bases, and 9 bases had no gene match. This chain's CDR3 is CASSSSGTSGRTADTQYF. In DNA, the CDR3 is TGTGCCAGCAGCTCGTCCGGGACTAGCGGGAGGACGGCAGATACGCAGTATTTT. Based on the CDR3 plus reference TRBV11-2 and TRBJ2-3, the full variable domain is EAGVAQSPRYKIIEKRQSVAFWCNPISGHATLYWYQQILGQGPKLLIQFQNNGVVDDSQLPKDRFSAERLKGVDSTLKIQPAKLEDSAVYLCASSSSGTSGRTADTQYFGPGTRLTVL.

The genes are TRBV20-1 and TRBJ1-2, with a tentative D call TRBD1 (5 bases). The V and J ends lost 5 bases and 8 bases respectively, with 18 bases between them. Per the germline V gene, CDR1 is DFQATT and CDR2 is SNEGSKA (reference sequence). The CDR3 sequence is 13 residues long. CDR3 region: CSAARRGDGGYTF. As DNA, the CDR3 is TGCAGTGCTGCCCGGAGAGGGGATGGCGGCTACACCTTC.

This clonotype came up many times. The chain recombines TRBV7-2 with TRBJ2-5; D gene uncertain. V was trimmed by 5 bases and J by 2 bases, leaving 12 bases between them. The CDR3 has 14 amino acids. Looked up from germline, CDR1 is SGHTA and CDR2 is FQGNSA. CDR3 loop: CASSTGGYQETQYF. The CDR3 coding sequence is TGTGCCAGCAGCACCGGCGGTTATCAAGAGACCCAGTACTTC.

There are many counts of this clonotype. The chain has TRBV2 and TRBJ2-1; D not certain. Germline lookup yields CDR1 SNHLY and CDR2 FYNNEI. The V end was cut by 6 bases, the J end by 7 bases, with 16 bases between. This CDR3 spans 14 amino acids. This CDR3 reads CASRATMLRNEQFF. DNA of the CDR3: TGTGCCAGCAGGGCCACAATGTTGCGGAATGAGCAGTTCTTC.

The chain uses TRBV5-1 and TRBJ2-5; 9 nucleotides agree with TRBD2. The CDR3 covers 18 residues. V was pared by 4 bases and J by 2 bases, with 15 bases of the junction left unmatched. CDR1 and CDR2 from the germline V gene are SGHRS and YFSETQ. The CDR3, as DNA: TGCGCCAGCAGCCCGGGGGTAGCGGGGGCTGTTGGACAAGAGACCCAGTACTTC. This sequence encodes CASSPGVAGAVGQETQYF.

This clonotype was counted a few times. This chain connects TRBV20-1 to TRBJ2-1; weak D call: TRBD1 (6 bases). Per germline, CDR1 DFQATT and CDR2 SNEGSKA (reference sequence). The CDR3 runs to 13 residues. V was pared by 7 bases and J by 10 bases, with 20 bases between. CDR3 residues: CSEDSGVQREQFF. For the CDR3, the DNA is TGCAGTGAGGACAGTGGGGTACAACGGGAGCAGTTCTTC.

Only a few counts were recorded for this clonotype. The chain combines TRBV7-2 with TRBJ2-3, with D uncertain. The CDR3 runs 14 residues. Germline V CDR1 and CDR2: SGHTA, FQGNSA. The V end was cut by 1 base, the J end by 2 bases, with 7 bases between. The DNA of the CDR3 is TGTGCCAGCAGCTTAGTGTCAGACACAGATACGCAGTATTTT. This encodes CASSLVSDTDTQYF.

On this clonotype itself: One junction end disagrees with the germline gene, perhaps due to a read error. The V call is TRBV29-1, the J call TRBJ2-3, with D perhaps TRBD1 or TRBD2 (6 bases each). The CDR3 spans 15 residues. CDR1 and CDR2 from the germline V gene are SQVTM and ANQGSEA. As DNA, the CDR3 is TGCAGCGTTGAAGATGGAGGGCGGGACACAGATACGCAGTACTTT. Protein sequence: CSVEDGGRDTDTQYF.